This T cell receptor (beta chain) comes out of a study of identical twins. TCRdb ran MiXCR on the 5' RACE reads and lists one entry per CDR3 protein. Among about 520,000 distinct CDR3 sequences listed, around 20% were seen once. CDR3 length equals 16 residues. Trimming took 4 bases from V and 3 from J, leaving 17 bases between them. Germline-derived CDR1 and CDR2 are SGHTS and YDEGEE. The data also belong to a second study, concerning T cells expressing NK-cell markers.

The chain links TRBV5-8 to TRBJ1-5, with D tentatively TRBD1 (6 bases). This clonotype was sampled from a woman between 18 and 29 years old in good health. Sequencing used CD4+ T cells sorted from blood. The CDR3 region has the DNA TGTGCCAGCAGCGAGTTCGTGGACAGCGACAATCAGCCCCAGCATTTT. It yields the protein CASSEFVDSDNQPQHF.